The 32 T cell receptor beta chains below come from one sample, sequenced in a study of blood T cell repertoires in COVID-19. TCRdb's table, derived via immunoSEQ multiplex PCR, lists solely in-frame clones and lacks some. The table lists around 220,000 clones, 75% to 90% of them singletons. Source material: peripheral blood. The receptors originated from a woman aged 80 or older with COVID-19, enrolled during active disease.

The chain uses TRBV2 and TRBJ1-5; D gene uncertain. The CDR3 is 16 residues long. Trimming left V 2 bases short and J 2 bases short, with 13 bases between. Germline assignment: CDR1 SNHLY and CDR2 FYNNEI. In DNA form, the CDR3 reads TGTGCCAGCAGTGAAACGGTAGGGAGGGGCAATCAGCCCCAGCATTTT. Translated: CASSETVGRGNQPQHF.

The rearrangement uses TRBV27 and TRBJ1-3; no reliable D call. V shed 2 bases and J shed 2 bases, with 7 bases lying between them. The CDR3 has 14 amino acids. CDR1 and CDR2 from the germline V gene are MNHEY and SMNVEV (reference sequence). Here the CDR3 reads CASSLTGTGNTIYF. CDR3 coding DNA: TGTGCCAGCAGTTTAACCGGGACTGGAAACACCATATATTTT.

This clone was observed once. The V call is TRBV6-5, the J call TRBJ1-2; TRBD1 agrees at 7 bases. From germline, CDR1 is MNHEY and CDR2 SVGAGI. The ends lost 2 bases at V and 8 bases at J; junction bases unmatched: 2. The CDR3 is made up of 12 amino acids. The CDR3 DNA reads as TGTGCCAGCAGTTACGACAGGGACGGCTACACCTTC. This sequence encodes CASSYDRDGYTF.

The chain joins TRBV7-6 to TRBJ1-1; D is perhaps TRBD1 (6 bases). Germline loops: CDR1 SGHVS, CDR2 FNYEAQ. V lost 4 bases and J lost 0, with 9 bases in between. There are 14 residues in the CDR3. The CDR3 sequence is CASSYGQMNTEAFF. CDR3 coding DNA: TGTGCCAGCAGCTACGGACAGATGAACACTGAAGCTTTCTTT.

The chain recombines TRBV6-6 with TRBJ1-4; D unresolved. V was cut by 5 bases and J by 13 bases, with 26 bases left in between. The CDR3 has 16 amino acids. Germline CDR1 reads MNHNY; CDR2 reads SVGAGI (reference sequence). This CDR3 reads CASSTSESGSNNRLFF. Here the CDR3 DNA reads TGTGCCAGCAGTACGTCCGAGAGCGGCAGTAACAACCGACTGTTTTTT.

The rearrangement uses TRBV6-4 and TRBJ2-1; possibly TRBD2 for D (5 bases). Looked up from germline, CDR1 is MRHNA and CDR2 is SNTAGT. CDR3 length: 14 residues. Trimming removed 5 bases from V and 4 bases from J, with 12 bases in between. For the CDR3, the DNA is TGTGCCAGCAGTAAAGAGGGCACGTACAATGAGCAGTTCTTC. It is translated as CASSKEGTYNEQFF.

V usage is TRBV9 and J usage is TRBJ2-1; D might be TRBD1 (5 bases). The CDR3 is 15 amino acids. Germline V CDR1 and CDR2: SGDLS, YYNGEE. Trimming took 3 bases from V and 0 from J, leaving 10 bases between them. DNA of the CDR3: TGTGCCAGCAGCGCCCAGGGTAGCTCCTACAATGAGCAGTTCTTC. Translation: CASSAQGSSYNEQFF.

This chain joins TRBV7-8 and TRBJ2-7; 10 positions match TRBD1. The junction had 8 bases not matched to a gene; V was cut back by 4 bases and J by 8 bases. Germline assignment: CDR1 SGHVS and CDR2 FQNEAQ. The CDR3 sequence is 14 residues long. This CDR3 is CASSSTGGLVQQYF. Written as DNA, the CDR3 is TGTGCCAGCAGCTCGACAGGGGGCTTGGTGCAGCAGTACTTC.

The chain couples TRBV5-4 to TRBJ2-5, with 7 positions matching TRBD1. CDR1 SGHNT and CDR2 YYREEE come from the germline V gene (reference sequence). J was trimmed by 3 bases and V by 4 bases; bases with no gene match: 9. This CDR3 has 15 residues. The CDR3 region is CASSQPYRGEETQYF. For the CDR3, the DNA is TGTGCCAGCAGCCAACCGTACAGGGGCGAAGAGACCCAGTACTTC. The full variable domain, in which reference TRBV5-4 and TRBJ2-5 provide the parts outside the CDR3, is ETGVTQSPTHLIKTRGQQVTLRCSSQSGHNTVSWYQQALGQGPQFIFQYYREEENGRGNFPPRFSGLQFPNYSSELNVNALELDDSALYLCASSQPYRGEETQYFGPGTRLLVL.

This clone came up a few times. The rearrangement uses TRBV27 and TRBJ1-5; possible D gene TRBD1, 6 bases. The CDR3 has 15 residues. Germline lookup yields CDR1 MNHEY and CDR2 SMNVEV (reference sequence). V lost 5 bases and J lost 1, with 12 bases in between. The CDR3 spells CASSDQGTSNQPQHF. CDR3 nucleotide sequence: TGTGCCAGCAGTGACCAGGGGACGAGCAATCAGCCCCAGCATTTT.

The chain uses TRBV6-2 or TRBV6-3 and TRBJ2-1; 9 bases align to TRBD2. From germline, CDR1 is MNHEY and CDR2 SVGEGT. The CDR3 covers 16 residues. Unmatched junction bases numbered 13, after V lost 4 bases and J lost 9 bases. The CDR3 nucleotides read TGTGCCAGCAGTTTACCGGGACTAGCATCCACAGTTGAGCAGTTCTTC. Translation gives CASSLPGLASTVEQFF.

This chain connects TRBV30 to TRBJ1-2; a weak D match, TRBD1 (5 bases). Germline-derived CDR1 and CDR2 are GTSNPN and SVGIG (reference sequence). The V end was cut by 0 bases, the J end by 5 bases, with 10 bases between. This CDR3 is 13 amino acids long. The CDR3 protein is CAWSVQDLYGYTF. DNA of the CDR3: TGTGCCTGGAGTGTACAGGACCTGTATGGCTACACCTTC.

V gene TRBV5-1 combines with J gene TRBJ1-1; tentatively, D is TRBD1 (5 bases). Germline V CDR1 and CDR2: SGHRS, YFSETQ. The CDR3 is 14 amino acids. V lost 0 bases to trimming and J lost 4 bases, with 10 bases between them. Here the CDR3 DNA reads TGCGCCAGCAGCTTGGAATGGCAGGGCACTGAAGCTTTCTTT. Its translation: CASSLEWQGTEAFF.

This chain joins TRBV7-9 and TRBJ1-4; D is perhaps TRBD1 (5 bases). Trimming stripped 1 base from V and 3 bases from J, with 21 bases between. The germline CDR1 and CDR2 sequences are SEHNR and FQNEAQ (reference sequence). CDR3 length: 19 residues. CDR3 bases: TGTGCCAGCAGCTTAGTCAGGGAAGGGCCTACCCCACCTAATGAAAAACTGTTTTTT. Its protein product is CASSLVREGPTPPNEKLFF.

This chain links TRBV19 with TRBJ2-3; D unresolved. V was shortened by 3 bases and J by 0 bases, with 10 bases between the two germline ends. The germline V gene encodes CDR1 LNHDA and CDR2 SQIVND (reference sequence). The CDR3 loop spans 15 amino acids. The CDR3 nucleotides read TGTGCCAGTAGTATCCGCGCGACTAGCACAGATACGCAGTATTTT. Its protein is CASSIRATSTDTQYF.

The rearrangement links TRBV11-2 to TRBJ1-1; D might be TRBD1 (6 bases). Trimming took off 5 bases at V and 2 bases at J, with 15 bases between the two ends. The V gene's germline CDR1 is SGHAT and CDR2 FQNNGV. This CDR3 has 15 residues. In nucleotides, the CDR3 is TGTGCCAGCAGCGTAACGACAGGATTCAACACTGAAGCTTTCTTT. It encodes CASSVTTGFNTEAFF.

The rearrangement links TRBV11-2 to TRBJ2-5; 9 nucleotides match TRBD1. The V gene's germline CDR1 is SGHAT and CDR2 FQNNGV. The CDR3 is 15 residues long. With V trimmed by 6 bases and J by 1 base, 6 bases remained unmatched. CDR3 nucleotides: TGTGCCAGCAGGGACAGGGGTATCATCCAAGAGACCCAGTACTTC. This codes for CASRDRGIIQETQYF.

The CDR3 DNA follows: TGTGCCAGCAGTTTCGGACAGGGGGCAACTGAAGCTTTCTTT. As protein: CASSFGQGATEAFF. J is TRBJ1-1 and V is TRBV6-5; 11 bases align to TRBD1. V trimming: 4 bases; J trimming: 5 bases; junction bases outside the gene matches: 3. This CDR3 spans 14 amino acids. Germline CDR1 reads MNHEY; CDR2 reads SVGAGI.

This clone was seen a few times. The CDR3 bases are TGCAGCGTCATGAGGGACAGGAGCACTGAAGCTTTCTTT. This translates into CSVMRDRSTEAFF. The chain carries TRBV29-1 and TRBJ1-1; 8 bases agree with TRBD1. This CDR3 has 13 amino acids. Germline V gene data show CDR1 as SQVTM and CDR2 as ANQGSEA. V was clipped by 6 bases and J by 4 bases; unmatched bases: 7. The variable domain in full, with the rest retrieved from reference TRBV29-1 and TRBJ1-1, is SAVISQKPSRDICQRGTSLTIQCQVDSQVTMMFWYRQQPGQSLTLIATANQGSEATYESGFVIDKFPISRPNLTFSTLTVSNMSPEDSSIYLCSVMRDRSTEAFFGQGTRLTVV.

V usage is TRBV5-1 and J usage is TRBJ2-7; D unclear. Germline CDR1 and CDR2: SGHRS and YFSETQ. Trimming took off 0 bases at V and 2 bases at J, with 9 bases between the two ends. This CDR3 has 14 amino acids. CDR3 DNA: TGCGCCAGCAGCTTGGGTCGGAGAACCTACGAGCAGTACTTC. Amino acid sequence: CASSLGRRTYEQYF.

The chain recombines TRBV24-1 with TRBJ2-2; 8 bases line up with TRBD1. This CDR3 has 14 residues. The ends lost 7 bases at V and 4 bases at J; junction bases unmatched: 4. Per the germline V gene, CDR1 is KGHDR and CDR2 is SFDVKD. CDR3 loop: CATRGTGVTGELFF. DNA for the CDR3: TGTGCCACCAGAGGGACAGGAGTCACCGGGGAGCTGTTTTTT.

This rearrangement joins TRBV18 to TRBJ1-2; 7 bases match TRBD1. Germline assignment: CDR1 KGHSH and CDR2 LQKENI. Trimming at V came to 0 bases and at J to 7 bases, leaving 2 bases not matched to a gene. CDR3 length equals 13 residues. The CDR3 reads CASSPPDRVGYTF. The DNA for the CDR3 is TGTGCCAGCTCACCACCAGACAGGGTTGGCTACACCTTC.

The rearrangement links TRBV28 to TRBJ1-1; possibly TRBD1 for D (6 bases). Trimming took off 7 bases at V and 2 bases at J, with 17 bases between the two ends. This CDR3 is built from 15 residues. From germline, CDR1 is MDHEN and CDR2 SYDVKM. The CDR3 bases are TGTGCCAGCACCCCCAGGGGCAGGCTAAACACTGAAGCTTTCTTT. As protein: CASTPRGRLNTEAFF.

The V call is TRBV3-1 (or the pseudogene TRBV3-2), the J call TRBJ2-7, with unresolved D. The germline V gene encodes CDR1 LGHDT and CDR2 YNNKEL (reference sequence). The CDR3 extends over 11 amino acids. Trimming removed 6 bases from V and 6 bases from J, with 9 bases in between. The CDR3 region is CASRTRGEQYF. The CDR3 DNA follows: TGTGCCAGCAGGACCAGAGGCGAGCAGTACTTC.

V and J are TRBV11-2 and TRBJ2-1; 9 nucleotides agree with TRBD1. The CDR3 runs to 13 residues. The J segment lost 6 bases and the V segment lost 3 bases, leaving 0 bases of the junction unmatched. Per the germline V gene, CDR1 is SGHAT and CDR2 is FQNNGV. In nucleotides, the CDR3 is TGTGCCAGCAGCTTGACAGGGGGCAATGAGCAGTTCTTC. Translation: CASSLTGGNEQFF.

This clone was picked up a small number of times. The V gene is TRBV4-1, the J gene TRBJ1-2; TRBD1 might be the D (6 bases). Germline CDR1 is MGHRA and CDR2 is YSYEKL. Trimming shortened V by 1 base and J by 4 bases, and 16 bases separated the two germline ends. The CDR3 has 16 residues. CDR3 sequence: CASSQGGLRGLYGYTF. CDR3 coding DNA: TGCGCCAGCAGCCAAGGCGGGCTCAGGGGCCTCTATGGCTACACCTTC.

The chain combines TRBV21-1 with TRBJ2-1; the table calls TRBD1, which could not be checked here. TRBV21-1 is a pseudogene. The CDR3 is made up of 16 amino acids. The CDR3 DNA reads TGTGCCAGCAGCAAAGCCGGGACAGGGGCCTCGGAAGAGCAGTTCTTC. Translated: CASSKAGTGASEEQFF.

The rearrangement links TRBV11-2 to TRBJ2-3; D gene uncertain. This CDR3 has 14 amino acids. CDR1 and CDR2 (germline): SGHAT, FQNNGV. V lost 1 base, J lost 4 bases, and 9 bases lay in between. The CDR3 loop reads CASSLVGEPDTQYF. CDR3 DNA sequence: TGTGCCAGCAGCTTAGTCGGAGAGCCAGATACGCAGTATTTT.

V usage is TRBV28 and J usage is TRBJ1-1, with D perhaps TRBD1 (6 bases). Trimming pared 2 bases from V and 1 base from J, leaving 8 bases between. CDR3 length: 14 residues. Germline loops: CDR1 MDHEN, CDR2 SYDVKM. Here the CDR3 DNA reads TGTGCCAGCAGTTTAGGACAGTGGAACACTGAAGCTTTCTTT. This codes for CASSLGQWNTEAFF.

The V and J genes are TRBV7-9 and TRBJ2-1; no reliable D call. This CDR3 spans 11 amino acids. Germline lookup yields CDR1 SEHNR and CDR2 FQNEAQ (reference sequence). The V end was cut by 1 base, the J end by 9 bases, with 4 bases between. The CDR3 region has the DNA TGTGCCAGCAGCTTAGAGCGTGAGCAGTTCTTC. This translates into CASSLEREQFF.

The chain employs TRBV7-9 and TRBJ2-2, with 11 bases lining up with TRBD2. This CDR3 comprises 17 residues. Germline values: CDR1 SEHNR, CDR2 FQNEAQ (reference sequence). V lost 4 bases, J lost 0 bases, and 4 bases stayed unmatched. The CDR3 region is CASSSPGLAANTGELFF. For the CDR3, the DNA is TGTGCCAGCAGCTCACCGGGACTAGCGGCGAACACCGGGGAGCTGTTTTTT.

The rearrangement joins TRBV19 to TRBJ1-6; TRBD1 matches at 9 bases. Germline CDR1 and CDR2: LNHDA and SQIVND (reference sequence). The length of the CDR3 is 14 residues. V was pared by 5 bases and J by 9 bases, with 5 bases of the junction left unmatched. DNA for the CDR3: TGTGCCAGTAGTTCGGGACAGGGATTTTCACCCCTCCACTTT. Residues: CASSSGQGFSPLHF.